Each of the 24 T cell receptor beta chains below was sequenced from the same sample in a study of blood T cells in healthy people across ages. The second PCR ran about 6 to 11 cycles with a sample-barcoded 5' primer and J-beta primers. A single record per CDR3 protein comes from TCRdb applying MiXCR to the 5' RACE reads. The data hold about 1.4 million distinct CDR3 sequences, with approximately 59% observed a single time. What was sequenced was blood. The receptors originated from a man aged 18 to 29 in good health.

The chain uses TRBV4-2 and TRBJ2-7, with unresolved D. Trimming cost V 1 base and J 7 bases, with 11 bases left between them. The germline V gene has CDR1 LGHNA and CDR2 YNFKEQ. The CDR3 runs 13 residues. The CDR3 sequence: CASSQVPLGEQYF. In nucleotides, the CDR3 is TGTGCCAGCAGCCAAGTTCCCCTAGGAGAGCAGTACTTC.

This clonotype was picked up many times. Here the CDR3 reads CSVDGQSTYEQYF. For the CDR3, the DNA is TGCAGCGTGGACGGACAGTCTACCTACGAGCAGTACTTC. This chain connects TRBV29-1 to TRBJ2-7; maybe TRBD1 (6 bases). V lost 6 bases and J 2 bases, leaving 14 bases between the germline ends. The CDR3 runs to 13 residues. Germline CDR1 is SQVTM and CDR2 is ANQGSEA.

This clonotype was recorded many times. The V gene is TRBV27, the J gene TRBJ1-2, with D hard to call. V was cut by 0 bases and J by 2 bases, with 4 bases left in between. Per germline, CDR1 MNHEY and CDR2 SMNVEV (reference sequence). This CDR3 spans 13 amino acids. CDR3 coding DNA: TGTGCCAGCAGTTTATCAGGGAACTATGGCTACACCTTC. As protein: CASSLSGNYGYTF.

The chain links TRBV29-1 to TRBJ1-5; 7 nucleotides match TRBD1. V was clipped by 4 bases and J by 5 bases; unmatched bases: 5. The CDR3 loop spans 13 amino acids. Germline V gene lookup returns CDR1 SQVTM and CDR2 ANQGSEA. The CDR3 protein is CSVGGRGDQPQHF. The DNA of the CDR3 is TGCAGCGTTGGGGGCAGGGGGGATCAGCCCCAGCATTTT.

On this clonotype itself: The germline gene is not matched at one end of the junction; a read error may be the cause. CDR3 in DNA: TGTGCCAACAGTTCACTCCGACAGGTCTACGAGCAGTACTTC. Protein sequence: CANSSLRQVYEQYF. The V call is TRBV6-6, the J call TRBJ2-7, with D possibly matching TRBD1 (6 bases). From germline, CDR1 is MNHNY and CDR2 SVGAGI (reference sequence). This CDR3 has 14 amino acids.

This clonotype was detected once. The chain carries TRBV4-1 and TRBJ2-5; D possibly corresponds to TRBD1 (6 bases). The end of the DNA is better explained by TRBJ2-7, so the J call may be wrong. The germline CDR1 and CDR2 sequences are MGHRA and YSYEKL. The CDR3 extends over 15 amino acids. CDR3 sequence: CASSQGFGTGHEQYF. As DNA, the CDR3 is TGCGCCAGCAGCCAAGGTTTTGGAACAGGGCACGAGCAGTACTTC.

This rearrangement joins TRBV6-6 to TRBJ2-3; tentative D call: TRBD2 (6 bases). Germline V gene sequence: CDR1 MNHNY, CDR2 SVGAGI (reference sequence). V lost 8 bases and J lost 0, with 15 bases in between. This CDR3 is 15 amino acids long. Here the CDR3 DNA reads TGTGCCAGCGCCCTCCCGGGACTTAGCACAGATACGCAGTATTTT. Protein product: CASALPGLSTDTQYF.

The sample holds a few counts of this clonotype. This chain joins TRBV24-1 and TRBJ2-1, with D perhaps TRBD2 (6 bases). V lost 6 bases and J 9 bases, leaving 14 bases between the germline ends. Germline CDR1 reads KGHDR; CDR2 reads SFDVKD. This CDR3 is 13 amino acids long. CDR3 sequence reads: CATSPVGGGEQFF. The CDR3 DNA reads TGTGCCACCAGTCCGGTTGGGGGAGGTGAGCAGTTCTTC.

This clonotype has only one observation. This chain uses TRBV2 with TRBJ2-5, with TRBD1 identical over 8 bases. TRBJ2-7 explains the end of the DNA better; the J call may be wrong. CDR3 size: 13 residues. Germline loops: CDR1 SNHLY, CDR2 FYNNEI. The CDR3, as DNA: TGTGCCAGCAGGACAGGGGCGACCTGCGAGCAGTACTTC. It encodes CASRTGATCEQYF.

This clonotype showed up just a few times. The chain couples TRBV20-1 to TRBJ1-2, with a possible D match to TRBD1 (5 bases). Per the germline V gene, CDR1 is DFQATT and CDR2 is SNEGSKA (reference sequence). With 3 bases removed from V and 5 bases from J, the gap between germline ends came to 22 bases. The CDR3 runs 16 residues. The CDR3 DNA sequence: TGCAGTGCTAGTCGAAACTACCCGGGGCAGGATTATGGCTACACCTTC. Amino acids: CSASRNYPGQDYGYTF.

This chain links TRBV7-2 with TRBJ2-7; tentatively, D is TRBD2 (6 bases). Germline lookup yields CDR1 SGHTA and CDR2 FQGNSA. Trimming shortened V by 5 bases and J by 3 bases, and 14 bases separated the two germline ends. This CDR3 contains 14 residues. CDR3 sequence reads: CASSVGGRGYEQYF. CDR3 nucleotide sequence: TGTGCCAGCAGCGTAGGCGGGCGGGGCTACGAGCAGTACTTC. The complete variable domain, with remaining parts taken from reference TRBV7-2 and TRBJ2-7, reads GAGVSQSPSNKVTEKGKDVELRCDPISGHTALYWYRQSLGQGLEFLIYFQGNSAPDKSGLPSDRFSAERTGGSVSTLTIQRTQQEDSAVYLCASSVGGRGYEQYFGPGTRLTVT.

This clonotype appeared many times. One junction end does not reproduce the germline sequence, and a read error may be involved. The chain is built from TRBV7-2 and TRBJ2-1; 10 nucleotides align to TRBD2. The CDR3 is 16 residues long. Germline V gene sequence: CDR1 SGHTA, CDR2 FQGNSA. Here the CDR3 DNA reads TGTGCCAGCAGTTTAGATGGTAGCGGGAGGTACAATGAGCAGTTCTTC. Protein: CASSLDGSGRYNEQFF.

The rearrangement uses TRBV6-5 and TRBJ2-7; 9 nucleotides agree with TRBD1. CDR1 is MNHEY and CDR2 is SVGAGI in the germline V gene. With V trimmed by 6 bases and J by 9 bases, 6 bases remained unmatched. This CDR3 comprises 12 residues. The CDR3 nucleotides read TGTGCCAGCAGATCCACAGGGGGCGGGCAGTACTTC. It yields the protein CASRSTGGGQYF.

CDR3 protein: CASSAHGGGTGPTDTQYF. CDR3 sequence (DNA): TGTGCCAGCAGTGCTCATGGAGGTGGGACAGGGCCCACAGATACGCAGTATTTT. The chain employs TRBV6-4 and TRBJ2-3, with 9 bases that match TRBD1. CDR3 length equals 18 residues. J was trimmed by 2 bases and V by 4 bases; bases with no gene match: 13. Germline CDR1 and CDR2: MRHNA and SNTAGT.

The chain recombines TRBV12-3 or TRBV12-4 with TRBJ1-5; 7 bases fit TRBD1. The V segment lost 5 bases and the J segment 3 bases; nucleotides outside the gene matches: 7. CDR3 length equals 15 residues. In DNA form, the CDR3 reads TGTGCCAGCAGTGCGGACAGGACACCCAATCAGCCCCAGCATTTT. It encodes CASSADRTPNQPQHF.

There are a few counts of this clonotype. V is TRBV27 and J is TRBJ1-4, with 7 bases fitting TRBD1. This CDR3 region has 14 residues. Germline assignment: CDR1 MNHEY and CDR2 SMNVEV (reference sequence). The junction had 6 bases not matched to a gene; V was cut back by 4 bases and J by 7 bases. In DNA form, the CDR3 reads TGTGCCAGCAGTTCTCGGACAGGTCGTGAAAAACTGTTTTTT. Its translation: CASSSRTGREKLFF.

The chain uses TRBV9 and TRBJ2-7; 7 nucleotides line up with TRBD2. Germline lookup yields CDR1 SGDLS and CDR2 YYNGEE. Trimming cost V 3 bases and J 5 bases; bases outside gene matches: 14. The CDR3 is 16 residues long. The CDR3 sequence is CASSAEQRGYGDEQYF. For the CDR3, the DNA is TGTGCCAGCAGCGCCGAGCAGCGGGGTTATGGTGACGAGCAGTACTTC.

The chain uses TRBV19 and TRBJ2-5, with D perhaps TRBD1 (6 bases). CDR1 is LNHDA and CDR2 is SQIVND in the germline V gene (reference sequence). The CDR3 spans 14 residues. Trimming pared 6 bases from V and 4 bases from J, leaving 15 bases between. This CDR3 reads CASRIRGWLETQYF. In DNA, the CDR3 is TGTGCCAGTAGAATAAGGGGGTGGCTAGAGACCCAGTACTTC.

V gene TRBV20-1 combines with J gene TRBJ2-1, with TRBD2 matching over 9 bases. CDR3 size: 17 residues. V lost 6 bases, J lost 1 base, and 13 bases stayed unmatched. The germline V gene encodes CDR1 DFQATT and CDR2 SNEGSKA (reference sequence). The CDR3 reads CSADPSGRSVSYNEQFF. In nucleotides, the CDR3 is TGCAGTGCCGACCCCAGCGGGAGGTCTGTTTCCTACAATGAGCAGTTCTTC.

The rearrangement links TRBV4-1 to TRBJ2-5; D is ambiguous. Trimming stripped 4 bases from V and 2 bases from J, with 14 bases between. The CDR3 sequence is 15 residues long. CDR1 MGHRA and CDR2 YSYEKL come from the germline V gene. CDR3 in amino acids: CASSPAPAPQETQYF. In DNA, the CDR3 is TGCGCCAGCAGCCCTGCACCGGCCCCTCAAGAGACCCAGTACTTC.

The chain uses TRBV6-1 and TRBJ2-1; either TRBD1 or TRBD2 may fit D (5 bases each). Germline values: CDR1 MNHNS, CDR2 SASEGT. Between the trimmed V and J ends, which lost 7 bases and 3 bases, there was a span of 13 bases. This CDR3 region has 14 residues. CDR3 region: CASKGPLDYNEQFF. The CDR3 DNA reads TGTGCCAGCAAGGGACCCCTAGACTACAATGAGCAGTTCTTC.

The rearrangement links TRBV4-1 to TRBJ2-5; no clear D gene. The CDR3 length is 13 residues. V gave up 2 bases and J gave up 1 base, with 5 bases separating them. Germline values: CDR1 MGHRA, CDR2 YSYEKL. The CDR3 loop is CASSQQVQETQYF. Here the CDR3 DNA reads TGCGCCAGCAGCCAACAGGTCCAAGAGACCCAGTACTTC.

V usage is TRBV7-2 and J usage is TRBJ1-5; 8 bases align to TRBD1. The CDR3 is made up of 12 amino acids. V shed 8 bases, J shed 5 bases, and the junction held 2 bases outside the gene matches. Per germline, CDR1 SGHTA and CDR2 FQGNSA. The CDR3 region is CASGDRYQPQHF. CDR3 in DNA: TGTGCCAGCGGGGACAGGTATCAGCCCCAGCATTTT.

V and J are TRBV4-3 and TRBJ2-7, with 8 positions matching TRBD2. The CDR3 extends over 15 amino acids. Germline V gene lookup returns CDR1 LGHNA and CDR2 YSLEER. V dropped 1 base and J dropped 5; count of bases not matched to a gene: 7. The CDR3 spells CASSQGGRRDHEQYF. The CDR3 DNA sequence: TGCGCCAGCAGCCAAGGCGGGAGGCGGGATCACGAGCAGTACTTC.